The 32 T cell receptor beta chains reported below all come from one sample, sequenced in a study of blood T cell repertoires in COVID-19. Some clones are missing from TCRdb's copy, which holds only in-frame ones; the method was immunoSEQ multiplex PCR. The sample lists about 280,000 clones, over 80% occurring once. Sequencing was performed on PBMCs or T cells enriched from blood (not recorded which). The receptors derive from a woman in her twenties or thirties with acute COVID-19.

This clone was seen a single time. V usage is TRBV5-1 and J usage is TRBJ2-1; weak D call: TRBD2 (6 bases). CDR1 is SGHRS and CDR2 is YFSETQ in the germline V gene. The V gene lost 3 bases and the J gene lost 2 bases, with 15 bases spanning the gap. The CDR3 is 16 residues long. CDR3 residues: CASSSGEWGTYNEQFF. CDR3 in DNA: TGCGCCAGCAGCTCGGGGGAATGGGGTACCTACAATGAGCAGTTCTTC. The full variable domain, completed using reference TRBV5-1 and TRBJ2-1, is KAGVTQTPRYLIKTRGQQVTLSCSPISGHRSVSWYQQTPGQGLQFLFEYFSETQRNKGNFPGRFSGRQFSNSRSEMNVSTLELGDSALYLCASSSGEWGTYNEQFFGPGTRLTVL.

V is TRBV27 and J is TRBJ2-3; TRBD2 might be the D (7 bases). V was pared by 1 base and J by 2 bases, with 19 bases between. Germline V CDR1 and CDR2: MNHEY, SMNVEV (reference sequence). This CDR3 has 18 amino acids. In nucleotides, the CDR3 is TGTGCCAGCAGTTTATGGCTGGGGAGGGGGGGGAACACAGATACGCAGTATTTT. It specifies CASSLWLGRGGNTDTQYF.

The chain recombines TRBV5-4 with TRBJ2-1; a weak D match, TRBD1 (5 bases). Germline V lookup: CDR1 SGHNT, CDR2 YYREEE (reference sequence). V lost 4 bases and J lost 1, with 12 bases in between. There are 15 residues in the CDR3. The CDR3 nucleotides read TGTGCCAGCAGCCTGCAGGGTTCTTCCTACAATGAGCAGTTCTTC. Translating gives CASSLQGSSYNEQFF.

This clone was seen more than once but under ten times. The chain uses TRBV11-2 and TRBJ2-7; TRBD2 matches 10 bases. From germline, CDR1 is SGHAT and CDR2 FQNNGV. V dropped 5 bases and J dropped 3; count of bases not matched to a gene: 16. The CDR3 spans 18 residues. The CDR3 sequence: CASSLVGSTSGPIYEQYF. For the CDR3, the DNA is TGTGCCAGCAGCCTAGTTGGATCGACTAGCGGGCCTATCTACGAGCAGTACTTC.

The rearrangement joins TRBV4-1 to TRBJ2-5; maybe TRBD2 (6 bases). Germline CDR1 and CDR2: MGHRA and YSYEKL. The CDR3 runs to 15 residues. The germline V and J ends were trimmed by 0 bases and 4 bases, with 12 bases remaining between them. CDR3 DNA sequence: TGCGCCAGCAGCCAAGATTCCGGGGGAGGAGAGACCCAGTACTTC. Residues: CASSQDSGGGETQYF.

This chain links TRBV14 with TRBJ1-6; no clear D gene. Trimming removed 4 bases at V and 10 bases at J, with 14 bases between. Germline V gives CDR1 SGHDN, CDR2 FVKESK. The CDR3 is made up of 14 amino acids. The CDR3 loop is CASSLSLGGSPLHF. The CDR3 DNA sequence: TGTGCCAGCAGCCTATCTCTGGGAGGCTCACCCCTCCACTTT. Full variable domain (missing parts from reference TRBV14 and TRBJ1-6): EAGVTQFPSHSVIEKGQTVTLRCDPISGHDNLYWYRRVMGKEIKFLLHFVKESKQDESGMPNNRFLAERTGGTYSTLKVQPAELEDSGVYFCASSLSLGGSPLHFGNGTRLTVT.

The sample holds one count of this clone. J is TRBJ2-7 and V is TRBV27; 9 bases align to TRBD1. CDR1 is MNHEY, CDR2 SMNVEV, per germline (reference sequence). This CDR3 is built from 14 residues. V gave up 3 bases and J gave up 5 bases; unmatched junction bases: 5. CDR3 DNA: TGTGCCAGCAGTTTGGACAGGGGACAGGACGAGCAGTACTTC. This sequence encodes CASSLDRGQDEQYF.

The chain has TRBV29-1 and TRBJ1-3; possibly TRBD1 for D (6 bases). V was pared by 6 bases and J by 1 base, with 10 bases between. The CDR3 spans 13 residues. From germline, CDR1 is SQVTM and CDR2 ANQGSEA. The CDR3 DNA is TGCAGCGTGCCCCAGGGGTCTGGAAACACCATATATTTT. Protein: CSVPQGSGNTIYF. The complete variable domain, with remaining parts taken from reference TRBV29-1 and TRBJ1-3, reads SAVISQKPSRDICQRGTSLTIQCQVDSQVTMMFWYRQQPGQSLTLIATANQGSEATYESGFVIDKFPISRPNLTFSTLTVSNMSPEDSSIYLCSVPQGSGNTIYFGEGSWLTVV.

The chain couples TRBV7-2 to TRBJ2-7, with a tentative D call TRBD2 (5 bases). The CDR3 spans 15 residues. V was pared by 1 base and J by 3 bases, with 13 bases between. Germline V gene lookup returns CDR1 SGHTA and CDR2 FQGNSA. DNA of the CDR3: TGTGCCAGCAGCTTAGAGTTACTAGGGCACTACGAGCAGTACTTC. This codes for CASSLELLGHYEQYF. Full variable domain (outside the CDR3, taken from reference TRBV7-2 and TRBJ2-7): GAGVSQSPSNKVTEKGKDVELRCDPISGHTALYWYRQSLGQGLEFLIYFQGNSAPDKSGLPSDRFSAERTGGSVSTLTIQRTQQEDSAVYLCASSLELLGHYEQYFGPGTRLTVT.

The genes are TRBV6-2 or TRBV6-3 and TRBJ2-1; 11 bases fit TRBD2. Trimming removed 6 bases from V and 3 bases from J; junction bases left unmatched: 13. This CDR3 is built from 18 residues. CDR1 and CDR2 (germline): MNHEY, SVGEGT. The CDR3 DNA sequence: TGTGCCAGCAGCCCTCCCGCCTGGACTAGCGGGTTCTACAATGAGCAGTTCTTC. Encoded protein: CASSPPAWTSGFYNEQFF.

This chain links TRBV28 with TRBJ2-1; D not certain. CDR1 and CDR2 (germline): MDHEN, SYDVKM. The CDR3 covers 11 residues. Trimming cost V 5 bases and J 4 bases, with 3 bases left between them. CDR3 amino acids: CASSPYNEQFF. In nucleotides, the CDR3 is TGTGCCAGCAGTCCTTACAATGAGCAGTTCTTC.

The genes are TRBV2 and TRBJ2-1; 10 nucleotides match TRBD2. CDR1 and CDR2 from the germline V gene are SNHLY and FYNNEI. V shed 7 bases, J shed 6 bases, and the junction held 6 bases outside the gene matches. This CDR3 has 14 amino acids. The CDR3 sequence is CASTGLAEFNEQFF. The CDR3 DNA reads as TGTGCCAGCACCGGACTAGCGGAGTTCAATGAGCAGTTCTTC.

The chain links TRBV3-1 (or the pseudogene TRBV3-2) to TRBJ2-1; D is perhaps TRBD2 (5 bases). Germline V gene data show CDR1 as LGHDT and CDR2 as YNNKEL (reference sequence). Trimming removed 2 bases at V and 9 bases at J, with 17 bases between. This CDR3 comprises 15 residues. The CDR3 sequence is CASSQPRNSEGEQFF. The DNA of the CDR3 is TGTGCCAGCAGCCAACCCAGGAATAGCGAGGGTGAGCAGTTCTTC.

The chain joins TRBV19 to TRBJ2-2; the match to TRBD1 covers 9 bases. CDR3 length equals 15 residues. Germline-derived CDR1 and CDR2 are LNHDA and SQIVND (reference sequence). Unmatched junction bases numbered 1, after V lost 1 base and J lost 4 bases. CDR3 in DNA: TGTGCCAGTAGTATAGGGACAGGGGCCACCGGGGAGCTGTTTTTT. It translates to CASSIGTGATGELFF.

This clone showed up just once. The V call is TRBV19, the J call TRBJ2-2; 7 bases fit TRBD2. CDR1 and CDR2 (germline): LNHDA, SQIVND (reference sequence). The length of the CDR3 is 17 residues. The ends lost 7 bases at V and 1 base at J; junction bases unmatched: 12. The CDR3 is CASTNRNPSGNTGELFF. In nucleotides, the CDR3 is TGTGCCAGTACGAACCGTAACCCTAGCGGGAACACCGGGGAGCTGTTTTTT. The whole variable domain, remainder taken from reference TRBV19 and TRBJ2-2, is DGGITQSPKYLFRKEGQNVTLSCEQNLNHDAMYWYRQDPGQGLRLIYYSQIVNDFQKGDIAEGYSVSREKKESFPLTVTSAQKNPTAFYLCASTNRNPSGNTGELFFGEGSRLTVL.

The rearrangement joins TRBV7-3 to TRBJ1-6; D not certain. The CDR3 sequence is 13 residues long. Germline V gene lookup returns CDR1 SGHTA and CDR2 FQGTGA. V was pared by 0 bases and J by 10 bases, with 7 bases between. CDR3 region: CASSLTSGSPLHF. The DNA of the CDR3 is TGTGCCAGCAGCTTAACGTCGGGATCACCCCTCCACTTT.

The J gene is TRBJ1-3, the V gene TRBV10-3, with TRBD1 matching 7 bases. Germline lookup yields CDR1 ENHRY and CDR2 SYGVKD. Trimming removed 2 bases from V and 8 bases from J; junction bases left unmatched: 0. The CDR3 is made up of 12 amino acids. CDR3 bases: TGTGCCATCAGTGAGGGACAGGACACCATATATTTT. This translates into CAISEGQDTIYF.

This clone was observed a few times. This chain links TRBV11-2 with TRBJ2-7; no reliable D call. This CDR3 region has 12 residues. CDR1 SGHAT and CDR2 FQNNGV come from the germline V gene. The ends were cut back, 1 base at V and 3 bases at J, with 4 bases in the middle. This chain's CDR3 is CASSLVLYEQYF. CDR3 bases: TGTGCCAGCAGCTTAGTTCTCTACGAGCAGTACTTC. Looking up the rest from reference TRBV11-2 and TRBJ2-7 gives the full variable domain: EAGVAQSPRYKIIEKRQSVAFWCNPISGHATLYWYQQILGQGPKLLIQFQNNGVVDDSQLPKDRFSAERLKGVDSTLKIQPAKLEDSAVYLCASSLVLYEQYFGPGTRLTVT.

This clone occurred once. This rearrangement joins TRBV5-4 to TRBJ2-3; 8 bases fit TRBD2. The CDR3 sequence is 15 residues long. V gave up 2 bases and J gave up 3 bases; unmatched junction bases: 5. CDR1 and CDR2 from the germline V gene are SGHNT and YYREEE (reference sequence). The DNA of the CDR3 is TGTGCCAGCAGCTTTGCAACTAGCGGAACAGATACGCAGTATTTT. Its translation: CASSFATSGTDTQYF.

This chain links TRBV3-1 (or the pseudogene TRBV3-2) with TRBJ2-1; D uncertain. CDR1 and CDR2 from the germline V gene are LGHDT and YNNKEL (reference sequence). This CDR3 has 12 amino acids. V gave up 8 bases and J gave up 4 bases, with 9 bases separating them. The CDR3 spells CASETAYNEQFF. The CDR3 DNA follows: TGTGCCAGCGAAACAGCTTACAATGAGCAGTTCTTC.

The gene calls are TRBV24-1 and TRBJ2-4; D possibly corresponds to TRBD1 (5 bases). Trimming shortened V by 3 bases and J by 4 bases, and 12 bases separated the two germline ends. This CDR3 region has 15 residues. Per the germline V gene, CDR1 is KGHDR and CDR2 is SFDVKD. In nucleotides, the CDR3 is TGTGCCACCAGTGATACTGACAGTTCAAAAAACATTCAGTACTTC. Its protein product is CATSDTDSSKNIQYF.

Only one count was recorded for this clone. J is TRBJ1-2 and V is TRBV30; 9 nucleotides agree with TRBD1. The CDR3 covers 13 residues. After removal of 1 base from V and 4 bases from J, the junction contained 1 base not matched to a gene. Germline V gives CDR1 GTSNPN, CDR2 SVGIG (reference sequence). In nucleotides, the CDR3 is TGTGCCTGGAGTGGACAGGGGGGCTATGGCTACACCTTC. Translation: CAWSGQGGYGYTF. The variable domain in full, with the rest retrieved from reference TRBV30 and TRBJ1-2, is SQTIHQWPATLVQPVGSPLSLECTVEGTSNPNLYWYRQAAGRGLQLLFYSVGIGQISSEVPQNLSASRPQDRQFILSSKKLLLSDSGFYLCAWSGQGGYGYTFGSGTRLTVV.

This clone has only one observation. V is TRBV18 and J is TRBJ1-6; 7 bases fit TRBD1. Germline V lookup: CDR1 KGHSH, CDR2 LQKENI. V was pared by 4 bases and J by 0 bases, with 0 bases of the junction left unmatched. The CDR3 is 15 amino acids. CDR3: CASSRDSSYNSPLHF. CDR3 nucleotides: TGTGCCAGCTCACGGGACAGCTCCTATAATTCACCCCTCCACTTT.

The V and J genes are TRBV29-1 and TRBJ2-7, with D perhaps matching TRBD1 (5 bases). Trimming removed 6 bases at V and 3 bases at J, with 15 bases between. The CDR3 totals 13 residues. Germline CDR1 SQVTM, CDR2 ANQGSEA. CDR3 residues: CSVAREGNYEQYF. In DNA form, the CDR3 reads TGCAGCGTGGCCAGGGAAGGAAACTACGAGCAGTACTTC.

The chain couples TRBV19 to TRBJ2-2; 9 bases fit TRBD2. In germline, CDR1 is LNHDA, CDR2 SQIVND (reference sequence). The CDR3 has 17 amino acids. With V trimmed by 1 base and J by 7 bases, 10 bases remained unmatched. This chain's CDR3 is CASSIGGRALVGGELFF. DNA of the CDR3: TGTGCCAGTAGTATAGGCGGGAGGGCCCTCGTCGGCGGGGAGCTGTTTTTT.

The CDR3 coding sequence is TGTGCCAGCAGTTTTAGAGCGTACCTCTACGAGCAGTACTTC. It yields the protein CASSFRAYLYEQYF. The chain uses TRBV2 and TRBJ2-7; no definite D call. CDR3 size: 14 residues. V was clipped by 5 bases and J by 3 bases, with 14 bases between them. Germline CDR1 SNHLY, CDR2 FYNNEI. The full variable domain, in which reference TRBV2 and TRBJ2-7 provide the parts outside the CDR3, is EPEVTQTPSHQVTQMGQEVILRCVPISNHLYFYWYRQILGQKVEFLVSFYNNEISEKSEIFDDQFSVERPDGSNFTLKIRSTKLEDSAMYFCASSFRAYLYEQYFGPGTRLTVT.

V and J are TRBV2 and TRBJ2-1; D might be TRBD2 (5 bases). The CDR3 has 13 amino acids. V was shortened by 7 bases and J by 4 bases, with 11 bases between the two germline ends. Germline loops: CDR1 SNHLY, CDR2 FYNNEI. The CDR3 is CASNGGGYNEQFF. CDR3 DNA: TGTGCCAGCAATGGCGGAGGATACAATGAGCAGTTCTTC. Full variable domain (remainder filled in from reference TRBV2 and TRBJ2-1): EPEVTQTPSHQVTQMGQEVILRCVPISNHLYFYWYRQILGQKVEFLVSFYNNEISEKSEIFDDQFSVERPDGSNFTLKIRSTKLEDSAMYFCASNGGGYNEQFFGPGTRLTVL.

This clone occurred a few times. This CDR3 reads CASSRDRVNTEAFF. In DNA, the CDR3 is TGTGCCAGTAGCCGCGACAGGGTGAACACTGAAGCTTTCTTT. V is TRBV19 and J is TRBJ1-1; the match to TRBD1 covers 7 bases. Per germline, CDR1 LNHDA and CDR2 SQIVND (reference sequence). This CDR3 region has 14 residues. V was pared by 6 bases and J by 0 bases, with 4 bases of the junction left unmatched.

The DNA of the CDR3 is TGTGCCTGGAGTGTCCTCACAGGAAATCAGCCCCAGCATTTT. This translates into CAWSVLTGNQPQHF. This chain links TRBV30 with TRBJ1-5; D may be TRBD1 (5 bases). The CDR3 is 14 residues long. V dropped 0 bases and J dropped 4 bases, with 10 bases sitting between them. Looked up from germline, CDR1 is GTSNPN and CDR2 is SVGIG (reference sequence).

The chain combines TRBV10-1 with TRBJ2-3; no clear D gene. The CDR3 contains 15 residues. V shed 0 bases and J shed 2 bases, with 9 bases lying between them. CDR1 and CDR2 from the germline V gene are WNHNN and SYGVQD (reference sequence). The CDR3 DNA sequence: TGCGCCAGCAGTGAGTCGTTTTGGCCCACAGATACGCAGTATTTT. Encoded protein: CASSESFWPTDTQYF.

This chain links TRBV5-6 with TRBJ1-1, with 8 bases identical to TRBD1. The CDR3 extends over 14 amino acids. The V gene's germline CDR1 is SGHDT and CDR2 YYEEEE. With V trimmed by 5 bases and J by 3 bases, 6 bases remained unmatched. CDR3 coding DNA: TGTGCCAGCAGGTCTGACAGGGGAGACACTGAAGCTTTCTTT. It encodes CASRSDRGDTEAFF. The entire variable domain, with the rest obtained from reference TRBV5-6 and TRBJ1-1, is as follows: DAGVTQSPTHLIKTRGQQVTLRCSPKSGHDTVSWYQQALGQGPQFIFQYYEEEERQRGNFPDRFSGHQFPNYSSELNVNALLLGDSALYLCASRSDRGDTEAFFGQGTRLTVV.

This clone was seen once. The chain joins TRBV6-2 or TRBV6-3 to TRBJ1-5, with 7 bases aligning to TRBD1. The germline gives CDR1 MNHEY, CDR2 SVGEGT. This CDR3 has 13 residues. After removal of 5 bases from V and 6 bases from J, the junction contained 4 bases not matched to a gene. The CDR3 protein is CASSDREVQPQHF. CDR3 coding DNA: TGTGCCAGCAGTGACAGGGAGGTTCAGCCCCAGCATTTT.